The 6 T cell receptor beta chains below come from one sample, sequenced in a study of OX40 agonist ivuxolimab in advanced cancers. Sequenced by immunoSEQ multiplex PCR; TCRdb stores in-frame clones only, minus some. The sample records about 80,000 clones, 92% being singletons. The sample here was CD4+ or CD8+ T cells sorted from blood, taken in a trial of the OX40 agonist ivuxolimab. Receptors originate from an adult with an advanced solid tumor such as melanoma, head and neck, liver or kidney cancer.

The V gene is TRBV6-1, the J gene TRBJ1-2; TRBD1 is a possible D gene (6 bases). V gave up 5 bases and J gave up 5 bases, with 12 bases separating them. The CDR3 spans 13 residues. CDR1 and CDR2 (germline): MNHNS, SASEGT. The CDR3 DNA reads as TGTGCCAGCAGTCCACCGGGACATTATGGCTACACCTTC. It codes for CASSPPGHYGYTF.

The gene calls are TRBV9 and TRBJ1-2, with D maybe TRBD1 (6 bases). The CDR3 runs 13 residues. CDR1 and CDR2 from the germline V gene are SGDLS and YYNGEE. V was pared by 4 bases and J by 8 bases, with 15 bases between. The CDR3 DNA sequence: TGTGCCAGCAGCCCACCGGGGGCTGGCGGCTACACCTTC. Its translation: CASSPPGAGGYTF.

This clone has more than one count but fewer than ten. This rearrangement joins TRBV5-6 to TRBJ2-5, with D perhaps matching TRBD1 (6 bases). V gave up 4 bases and J gave up 5 bases, with 21 bases separating them. Germline-derived CDR1 and CDR2 are SGHDT and YYEEEE. CDR3 length: 16 residues. CDR3 protein: CASSLGAGVKSETQYF. In DNA, the CDR3 is TGTGCCAGCAGCCTCGGGGCAGGGGTGAAGTCGGAGACCCAGTACTTC.

V usage is TRBV5-4 and J usage is TRBJ2-7; D may be TRBD1 or TRBD2 (5 bases each). The CDR3 contains 14 residues. Trimming removed 4 bases from V and 3 bases from J, with 14 bases in between. CDR1 and CDR2 (germline): SGHNT, YYREEE (reference sequence). This CDR3 reads CASSISRDVYEQYF. In DNA form, the CDR3 reads TGTGCCAGCAGCATATCCAGGGACGTCTACGAGCAGTACTTC.

The V and J genes are TRBV7-9 and TRBJ2-7, with D hard to call. Trimming stripped 1 base from V and 3 bases from J, with 10 bases between. From germline, CDR1 is SEHNR and CDR2 FQNEAQ (reference sequence). The CDR3 length is 14 residues. CDR3 coding DNA: TGTGCCAGCAGCTTAGTCGGGCTAGACTACGAGCAGTACTTC. Translation: CASSLVGLDYEQYF.

The genes are TRBV4-1 and TRBJ2-1; D assignment may be TRBD1 or TRBD2 (5 bases each). The germline CDR1 and CDR2 sequences are MGHRA and YSYEKL. The V gene lost 4 bases and the J gene lost 6 bases, with 16 bases spanning the gap. This CDR3 has 15 amino acids. The CDR3 reads CASSPSGTGRNEQFF. CDR3 DNA: TGCGCCAGCAGCCCATCCGGGACGGGCCGCAATGAGCAGTTCTTC.